The clone carrying this T cell receptor (beta chain) was seen repeatedly, ten times or more. The data stem from a study of T cells in Graves' hyperthyroidism and ophthalmopathy. Trimming shortened V by 4 bases and J by 3 bases, and 21 bases separated the two germline ends. This CDR3 spans 18 amino acids. CDR1 and CDR2 from the germline V gene are LGHNA and YNFKEQ. TCR beta CDR3 sequences were amplified from RNA transcripts. The study used the HTBI primer set for a first-round RT-PCR of the TCR CDR3. Each CDR3 protein is one row after TCRdb ran MiXCR on the multiplex PCR reads. The table records some 700,000 distinct CDR3 sequences, 15% to 20% of them present only once.

The source is a man over 45 with Graves' hyperthyroidism. The specimen sequenced was blood. The chain employs TRBV4-2 and TRBJ2-2; a possible D gene is TRBD1 (6 bases). CDR3 DNA sequence: TGTGCCAGCAGCCCCCCGAGTCTGGTAGCAGGGGACACCGGGGAGCTGTTTTTT. This translates into CASSPPSLVAGDTGELFF.